The T cell receptor beta chain under discussion was sequenced for a study of shared clonotypes between healthy human individuals (dated by TCRdb to 2020 to 2021). With regard to the full study: The cohort comprised a couple of women and a few men aged 18 to 49 years. To estimate repertoire size and how much clonotype sharing occurs between individuals, the study deeply sequenced the blood TCR repertoires of 5 or 6 healthy adults. To increase sequencing depth and limit assay-specific biases, TCR repertoire library preparation and sequencing were carried out by different laboratories using diverse techniques. Leukapheresis yielded between about 0.85 and 9.5 billion PBMCs per donor. For each donor, three plates each were used for CD4 naive and CD4 memory, two plates were used for CD8 naive, and one plate was used for CD8 memory. Results the study describes overall, beyond this receptor: Pairwise subsampling indicated that sequencing depth was expected to affect the degree of clonotype sharing among donors. Sampling was restricted to blood, and TCR repertoires in tissue are likely to differ from TCR repertoires in blood. Because the study included only a small number of donors, the genetic and exposure-history diversity represented was limited. Across several donors, roughly 5.1% of naive CD4, around 3.3% of naive CD8, 2.3% of memory CD4, and 0.3% to 0.45% of memory CD8 clonotypes were shared. Naive subsets generally had larger estimated clonotype richness than memory subsets did. Incomplete sequencing was indicated by rarefaction of sorted-subset datasets, despite the large sequencing depth. Clonotypes shared by all four sorted-subset donors showed higher generation probabilities than non-shared clonotypes.

TCR CDR3 regions were amplified from genomic DNA by multiplex PCR using the deep immunoSEQ assay. For each cell subset, the extracted genomic DNA was distributed evenly across all wells of several immunoSEQ 96-well plates, and each plate served as one replicate. For sorted subsets, 200 ng of genomic DNA, equivalent to 25,000 to 35,000 T cell genomes, went into each replicate PCR. Purified libraries were measured with a Qubit 3.0 fluorometer, size-checked on a Bioanalyzer 2100, and measured again with the KAPA Library Quantification kit. Every immunoSEQ 96-well plate was sequenced on a separate single-read 150-cycle Illumina NextSeq 550 flow cell. The authors' pipeline ran thus. The immunoSEQ output contained only junctional sequences without quality scores, so filtering could not match that applied to full-length reads. Sequences were annotated with PyIR, a Python wrapper for IgBLAST v1.9, using IMGT germline references to assign V/J genes and CDR3. Any read was removed if the V/J assignment was weak (E-value above 1e-6), the CDR3 was missing, or the read contained stop codons, out-of-frame junctions, or ambiguous translated residues. V3J clonotypes were defined as sequences sharing the same inferred V gene, J gene, and CDR3 amino acid sequence. To compute the percentage overlap between repertoires, the number of shared unique clonotypes was divided by the size of the smaller repertoire. Three approaches were used to assess repertoire richness: RTK rarefaction, the Chao1 estimator, and Recon v2.1 estimates of unobserved clonotypes. Generation probabilities were computed with OLGA for all TCRbeta clonotypes obtained by the gDNA method from several donors. TCRdb re-hosts the immuneACCESS table, in-frame sequences only. Its copies lack some clones; in the studies checked, an unresolved V gene accounts for under half of them, and the cause for the rest is not known. V, J and clone size are taken as reported in that table, and D and trimming were inferred from the DNA itself. In all, the sample holds some 2,100,000 clones, and just over 90% of those were seen once. The top ten hold under 2% of the sample.

Trimming leaves V shorter by 1 base and J shorter by 8 bases, with the junction holding 6 bases beyond the gene matches. CDR1 and CDR2, looked up from the germline V gene, are SGHAT and FQNNGV. The CDR3 has 15 amino acids, counting the end cysteine and phenylalanine. The retained sequence is limited to the CDR3, 45 bases, with the frame set at the first base. This clone has a single count. Its antigen is still unknown. No qualities accompany the bases; no much larger clone lies one base away. Other DNA sequences in the sample encode the same CDR3. CD8 naive samples were obtained by positive selection for CCR7 among CD45RO-negative cells, yielding a CD45RA+CCR7+ population from which TemRA cells were excluded. The donors were healthy, HIV-negative adults with no recently reported acute infections or vaccinations. Only Caucasian adults living in Nashville, Tennessee, USA were represented among the donors. Blood was collected by leukapheresis, and PBMCs were isolated by Ficoll-Histopaque density gradient centrifugation and then cryopreserved in liquid nitrogen vapor phase. Purity and quantity of every magnetically sorted T cell population were checked by analytical flow cytometry. Each sorted fraction had its genomic DNA isolated and then quantified by UV absorbance on a Nanodrop 2000c.

This sequence was found in a man aged 18 to 35 in good health. Some clones in this sample may be carry-over from other donors' samples. Sequencing input: naive CD8+ T cells from PBMCs. The sample's cell subset or site label, in plain terms: CD45RA+CCR7+. The chain is encoded by TRBV11-2 joined to TRBJ1-4, with 8 central nucleotides matching TRBD1. The DNA sequence reads TGTGCCAGCAGCTTAGTAGGGACAGGTGGAGAAAAACTGTTTTTT. This is translated as CASSLVGTGGEKLFF.